This T cell receptor beta chain derives from a study of blood T cell repertoires in COVID-19. Cohorts were assigned according to the clinical history that participants reported. The assay was immunoSEQ multiplex PCR, and TCRdb's table has in-frame clones only and misses some. The data show 150,000 to 200,000 clones, approximately 87% seen once. This CDR3 has 14 residues. V trimming: 2 bases; J trimming: 12 bases; junction bases outside the gene matches: 11. CDR1 and CDR2 (germline): LGHDT, YNNKEL (reference sequence). This receptor was obtained from a woman aged 45-60 years who had recovered from COVID-19. Sequencing was done on a sample of PBMCs or T cells enriched from blood (not recorded which). This sequence joins TRBV3-1 (or the pseudogene TRBV3-2) and TRBJ2-7; 9 bases line up with TRBD2. Written as DNA, the CDR3 is TGTGCCAGCAGCCAACAGAGGCGGGGGGGCAGCGCGTACTTC. Encoded protein: CASSQQRRGGSAYF.